The 9 T cell receptor beta chains reported below all come from one sample, sequenced in a study of T-cell memory formation after mild COVID-19. One entry per CDR3 protein, called by TCRdb with MiXCR from the 5' RACE reads. The data contain approximately 190,000 distinct CDR3 sequences, 15% to 20% of them singletons. Sequenced material: PBMCs or a T cell subset sorted from them (not recorded which). These receptor sequences come from an adult woman who had mild COVID-19 (a few samples of this study predate the infection). Cell type and time point are not known.

This clonotype was counted ten times or more. This chain connects TRBV6-5 to TRBJ2-7; 7 bases agree with TRBD2. Germline values: CDR1 MNHEY, CDR2 SVGAGI. V lost 0 bases to trimming and J lost 2 bases; unmatched junction nucleotides: 10. The CDR3 runs to 17 residues. The DNA for the CDR3 is TGTGCCAGCAGTTACTCCCGAGCTAGCGGAGATACCTACGAGCAGTACTTC. This gives the protein CASSYSRASGDTYEQYF.

The J gene is TRBJ2-7, the V gene TRBV6-6, with D perhaps given as TRBD1 or TRBD2 (5 bases each). V lost 5 bases and J lost 4, with 12 bases in between. This CDR3 has 13 residues. Germline CDR1 is MNHNY and CDR2 is SVGAGI (reference sequence). DNA of the CDR3: TGTGCCAGCAGTCGGGGCCAACTGTACGAGCAGTACTTC. This translates into CASSRGQLYEQYF.

This clonotype was found a few times. The CDR3 reads CASSSNRGLSPQHF. CDR3 DNA sequence: TGTGCCAGCAGTTCGAACAGGGGGCTGAGCCCCCAGCATTTT. V gene TRBV6-5 combines with J gene TRBJ1-5, with TRBD1 matching over 9 bases. Germline assignment: CDR1 MNHEY and CDR2 SVGAGI. V was clipped by 4 bases and J by 10 bases; unmatched bases: 8. CDR3 length: 14 residues.

Written as DNA, the CDR3 is TGTGCCAGCAGCATCTGGTTTGGGACGGGGAGGCATGACGGCCCCCAGCATTTT. This encodes CASSIWFGTGRHDGPQHF. The V and J genes are TRBV5-6 and TRBJ1-5; D is perhaps TRBD1 (5 bases). Germline CDR1 and CDR2: SGHDT and YYEEEE. V was shortened by 4 bases and J by 10 bases, with 30 bases between the two germline ends. This CDR3 spans 18 amino acids.

This chain connects TRBV2 to TRBJ1-2; D uncertain. This CDR3 contains 13 residues. The V gene lost 4 bases and the J gene lost 6 bases, with 12 bases spanning the gap. Germline V gene lookup returns CDR1 SNHLY and CDR2 FYNNEI. CDR3 nucleotide sequence: TGTGCCAGCAGTGTGGGGTTGATTGATGGCTACACCTTC. This translates into CASSVGLIDGYTF. The variable domain in full, completed from reference TRBV2 and TRBJ1-2, reads EPEVTQTPSHQVTQMGQEVILRCVPISNHLYFYWYRQILGQKVEFLVSFYNNEISEKSEIFDDQFSVERPDGSNFTLKIRSTKLEDSAMYFCASSVGLIDGYTFGSGTRLTVV.

The table lists this clonotype with a few counts. V usage is TRBV7-3 and J usage is TRBJ2-7; D is uncertain. CDR3 length: 14 residues. In germline, CDR1 is SGHTA, CDR2 FQGTGA. With 2 bases removed from V and 3 bases from J, the gap between germline ends came to 11 bases. CDR3 DNA: TGTGCCAGCAGCTTAGCATCGGGTTTCTACGAGCAGTACTTC. Its translation: CASSLASGFYEQYF.

This clonotype was observed a few times. One end of the junction is discordant with germline, which a read error may explain. The rearrangement joins TRBV3-1 to TRBJ2-3; 8 bases line up with TRBD1. The CDR3 runs 15 residues. CDR1 is LGHDT and CDR2 is YNNKEL in the germline V gene (reference sequence). CDR3 sequence: CASSQDQGAGPWICF. The CDR3 DNA reads as TGTGCCAGCAGCCAAGATCAGGGGGCAGGGCCCTGGATCTGCTTT.

V and J are TRBV24-1 and TRBJ1-1; 10 nucleotides agree with TRBD1. CDR1 is KGHDR and CDR2 is SFDVKD in the germline V gene. CDR3 length: 14 residues. With V trimmed by 3 bases and J by 10 bases, 7 bases remained unmatched. The CDR3 loop is CATSDDPGQGRAFF. The CDR3 bases are TGTGCCACCAGTGATGATCCGGGACAGGGGCGAGCTTTCTTT.

This chain connects TRBV5-1 to TRBJ1-2, with 8 positions matching TRBD1. The CDR3 is made up of 16 amino acids. Germline CDR1 is SGHRS and CDR2 is YFSETQ. With 2 bases clipped from V and 0 bases from J, the junction kept 6 bases outside the gene matches. The chain's CDR3 is CASSFFDRGTNYGYTF. CDR3 nucleotide sequence: TGCGCCAGCAGCTTTTTCGACAGGGGCACTAACTATGGCTACACCTTC.